The 8 T cell receptor beta chains reported below all come from one sample, sequenced in a study of cytomegalovirus exposure and HLA in healthy donors. This PCR relied on a set of 60 Vbeta primers and 13 Jbeta primers. TCRdb's copy holds only in-frame clones and misses some; the assay was immunoSEQ multiplex PCR. The data hold approximately 140,000 clones, with 79% observed a single time. Sequenced: PBMCs. All receptors come from a man between 50 and 59 years old in good health and CMV-seropositive.

The chain combines TRBV5-1 with TRBJ2-5; the D gene is possibly TRBD2 (6 bases). V dropped 0 bases and J dropped 5 bases, with 14 bases sitting between them. Germline V gene lookup returns CDR1 SGHRS and CDR2 YFSETQ. The length of the CDR3 is 15 residues. The CDR3 sequence: CASSLGSGDGETQYF. The DNA for the CDR3 is TGCGCCAGCAGCTTGGGTTCGGGAGACGGCGAGACCCAGTACTTC.

The J gene is TRBJ2-7, the V gene TRBV18; 9 nucleotides line up with TRBD2. V was pared by 3 bases and J by 2 bases, with 8 bases of the junction left unmatched. The germline CDR1 and CDR2 sequences are KGHSH and LQKENI. This CDR3 has 16 residues. The CDR3 DNA is TGTGCCAGCTCACCTAGACTAGCGGCCCTGCCCTACGAGCAGTACTTC. Translating it yields CASSPRLAALPYEQYF.

The chain is built from TRBV27 and TRBJ2-1; TRBD1 matches 7 bases. Germline CDR1 is MNHEY and CDR2 is SMNVEV (reference sequence). The CDR3 loop spans 17 amino acids. Losses at the gene ends were 0 bases for V and 9 bases for J; bases not matched to a gene: 14. The CDR3 bases are TGTGCCAGCAGTTTATCGCGGCCGGGAACAGGGGTAACTGAGCAGTTCTTC. It is translated as CASSLSRPGTGVTEQFF.

This clone was seen just once. One junction end disagrees with the germline gene, perhaps due to a read error. V is TRBV2 and J is TRBJ2-5; a weak D match, TRBD1 (6 bases). The DNA end lines up better with TRBJ2-7; the J call may be wrong. Germline loops: CDR1 SNHLY, CDR2 FYNNEI. The CDR3 loop spans 16 amino acids. CDR3 DNA sequence: TGTGCCAGCAGCGAAGGCGGACAGCTAACGCTCTACGAGCAGTACTTC. The encoded protein is CASSEGGQLTLYEQYF.

The genes are TRBV27 and TRBJ2-3; 8 bases fit TRBD2. In germline, CDR1 is MNHEY, CDR2 SMNVEV (reference sequence). Trimming took 0 bases from V and 3 from J; bases not matched to a gene: 5. There are 16 residues in the CDR3. CDR3 region: CASSLSIAGTTDTQYF. CDR3 DNA: TGTGCCAGCAGTTTATCTATAGCGGGAACGACAGATACGCAGTATTTT.

J is TRBJ2-3 and V is TRBV5-6; TRBD2 aligns across 8 bases. After removal of 0 bases from V and 0 bases from J, the junction contained 3 bases not matched to a gene. The germline gives CDR1 SGHDT, CDR2 YYEEEE. The CDR3 has 16 amino acids. CDR3 sequence (DNA): TGTGCCAGCAGCTTGGGAGCGGGAGTCAGCACAGATACGCAGTATTTT. Protein: CASSLGAGVSTDTQYF.

This clone was picked up a small number of times. The V call is TRBV27, the J call TRBJ2-7, with 8 bases identical to TRBD2. Germline CDR1 MNHEY, CDR2 SMNVEV (reference sequence). This CDR3 has 15 amino acids. V was pared by 2 bases and J by 6 bases, with 9 bases of the junction left unmatched. The CDR3 sequence is CASSLRASGHGEQYF. CDR3 sequence (DNA): TGTGCCAGCAGTTTAAGGGCTAGCGGGCACGGCGAGCAGTACTTC.

This chain uses TRBV2 with TRBJ2-2, with TRBD1 matching over 10 bases. V lost 9 bases to trimming and J lost 5 bases; unmatched junction nucleotides: 6. The CDR3 covers 14 residues. CDR1 SNHLY and CDR2 FYNNEI come from the germline V gene. This CDR3 reads CARMGQGNTGELFF. Written as DNA, the CDR3 is TGTGCCAGGATGGGACAGGGGAATACCGGGGAGCTGTTTTTT.